The T cell receptor (beta chain) described here comes from a study of yellow fever vaccine responses in identical twins. Study results and caveats: The T cell response to vaccination in identical twins was reportedly partly convergent and partly personalized.

CDR1 and CDR2 (germline): SGHRS, YFSETQ. Trimming took off 0 bases at V and 0 bases at J, with 16 bases between the two ends. The CDR3 is 18 amino acids. Worth noting for this clonotype: The antigen is undetermined.

TCRdb redid the calling of the RT-PCR reads with MiXCR, one entry per CDR3 protein. The repertoire holds 2,400 or so distinct CDR3 sequences, with roughly four fifths as singletons. This sequence joins TRBV5-1 and TRBJ2-1; D perhaps matches TRBD1 (5 bases). The sequencing here drew on T cells from blood (PBMCs), unsorted or a sorted subset (not recorded which), taken before or after yellow fever vaccination (not recorded which). The TCR sequence derives from a woman between 18 and 30 years old who received the yellow fever vaccine. The CDR3 protein is CASSLVSQGYRSYNEQFF. Here the CDR3 DNA reads TGCGCCAGCAGCTTGGTTTCCCAGGGATATCGCTCCTACAATGAGCAGTTCTTC. Using reference TRBV5-1 and TRBJ2-1 for the parts outside the CDR3, the full variable domain is KAGVTQTPRYLIKTRGQQVTLSCSPISGHRSVSWYQQTPGQGLQFLFEYFSETQRNKGNFPGRFSGRQFSNSRSEMNVSTLELGDSALYLCASSLVSQGYRSYNEQFFGPGTRLTVL.